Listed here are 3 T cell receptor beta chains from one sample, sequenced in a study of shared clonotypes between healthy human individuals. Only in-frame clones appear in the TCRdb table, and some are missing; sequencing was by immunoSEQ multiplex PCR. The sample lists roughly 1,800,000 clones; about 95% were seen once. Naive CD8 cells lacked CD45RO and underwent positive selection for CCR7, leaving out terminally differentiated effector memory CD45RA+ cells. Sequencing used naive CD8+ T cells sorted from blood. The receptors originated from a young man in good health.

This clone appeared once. CDR3 amino acids: CASSQGPPTGHDTGELFF. The CDR3 DNA reads TGCGCCAGCAGCCAAGGGCCGCCAACGGGACACGACACCGGGGAGCTGTTTTTT. The chain recombines TRBV4-1 with TRBJ2-2, with a weak D call TRBD1 (6 bases). The V end lost 1 base, the J end lost 3 bases, and 18 bases lay between the germline ends. Germline CDR1 is MGHRA and CDR2 is YSYEKL. The CDR3 runs to 18 residues.

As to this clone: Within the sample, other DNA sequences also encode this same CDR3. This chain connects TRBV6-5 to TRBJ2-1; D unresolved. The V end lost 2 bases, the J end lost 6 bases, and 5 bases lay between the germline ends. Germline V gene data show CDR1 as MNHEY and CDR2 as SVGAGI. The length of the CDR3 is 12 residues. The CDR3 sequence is CASSYDGNEQFF. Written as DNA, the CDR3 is TGTGCCAGCAGTTACGACGGCAATGAGCAGTTCTTC.

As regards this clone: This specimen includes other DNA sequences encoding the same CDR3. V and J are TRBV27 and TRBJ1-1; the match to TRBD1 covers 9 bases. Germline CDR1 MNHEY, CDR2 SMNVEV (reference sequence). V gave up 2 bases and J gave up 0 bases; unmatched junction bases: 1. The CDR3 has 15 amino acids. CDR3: CASSLTGGLNTEAFF. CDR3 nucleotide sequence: TGTGCCAGCAGTTTAACAGGGGGCTTGAACACTGAAGCTTTCTTT.